One and the same sample provided the 10 T cell receptor beta chains below, sequenced in a study of immune evolution from preneoplasia to lung adenocarcinoma. Measured with immunoSEQ multiplex PCR; TCRdb has only the in-frame clones, and not every one. The sample yields about 4,000 clones, roughly 82% seen once. The sample was FFPE adjacent normal lung tissue. Receptors originate from a person aged 60 to 80 with lung adenocarcinoma.

The gene calls are TRBV28 and TRBJ1-1; 11 nucleotides line up with TRBD1. The CDR3 loop spans 15 amino acids. The germline V gene encodes CDR1 MDHEN and CDR2 SYDVKM. With V trimmed by 7 bases and J by 5 bases, 9 bases remained unmatched. The CDR3 region is CASTLRTGGRTEAFF. DNA of the CDR3: TGTGCCAGCACTCTAAGGACAGGGGGCCGGACTGAAGCTTTCTTT. The full variable domain, with the rest looked up from reference TRBV28 and TRBJ1-1, is DVKVTQSSRYLVKRTGEKVFLECVQDMDHENMFWYRQDPGLGLRLIYFSYDVKMKEKGDIPEGYSVSREKKERFSLILESASTNQTSMYLCASTLRTGGRTEAFFGQGTRLTVV.

In its sample, this clone was seen a few times. This chain links TRBV28 with TRBJ1-4; TRBD1 aligns across 7 bases. The CDR3 is 13 residues long. CDR1 is MDHEN, CDR2 SYDVKM, per germline. Trimming cost V 8 bases and J 4 bases; bases outside gene matches: 4. CDR3 region: CASLSGGNEKLFF. The CDR3, as DNA: TGTGCCAGCCTGTCAGGGGGTAATGAAAAACTGTTTTTT.

Turning to this clone: Germline is not matched at one junction end, which may reflect a read error. The chain joins TRBV7-7 to TRBJ1-4; D uncertain. The germline V gene encodes CDR1 SSHAT and CDR2 FNYEAQ (reference sequence). The CDR3 runs 17 residues. This CDR3 is CASSLAHRGILGEKLFF. The DNA for the CDR3 is TGTGCTAGCAGCTTAGCGCATAGAGGGATCCTCGGGGAAAAACTGTTTTTT.

J is TRBJ1-4 and V is TRBV27; 7 bases agree with TRBD1. The junction had 16 bases not matched to a gene; V was cut back by 7 bases and J by 8 bases. CDR3 size: 16 residues. Germline CDR1 is MNHEY and CDR2 is SMNVEV (reference sequence). The CDR3 spells CASTKSLGTVLEKLFF. The DNA of the CDR3 is TGTGCCAGCACCAAATCCCTCGGGACAGTCTTAGAAAAACTGTTTTTT.

The genes are TRBV5-6 and TRBJ2-3, with 7 bases identical to TRBD1. CDR3 length: 15 residues. Per the germline V gene, CDR1 is SGHDT and CDR2 is YYEEEE. Losses at the gene ends were 4 bases for V and 9 bases for J; bases not matched to a gene: 14. The CDR3, as DNA: TGTGCCAGCAGCCAACGACAGGCCCCACAGGGGACGCAGTATTTT. Translated, it gives CASSQRQAPQGTQYF. Based on the CDR3 plus reference TRBV5-6 and TRBJ2-3, the full variable domain is DAGVTQSPTHLIKTRGQQVTLRCSPKSGHDTVSWYQQALGQGPQFIFQYYEEEERQRGNFPDRFSGHQFPNYSSELNVNALLLGDSALYLCASSQRQAPQGTQYFGPGTRLTVL.

This sequence joins TRBV7-3 and TRBJ2-5; D could derive from TRBD1 or TRBD2 (6 bases each). CDR3 length equals 14 residues. CDR1 SGHTA and CDR2 FQGTGA come from the germline V gene. V lost 5 bases to trimming and J lost 3 bases, with 13 bases between them. The CDR3 region is CASSPLGGKETQYF. The CDR3 DNA sequence: TGTGCCAGCAGCCCCCTAGGGGGGAAAGAGACCCAGTACTTC.

This clone has just a few counts. This sequence joins TRBV7-9 and TRBJ1-5, with D tentatively TRBD1 (5 bases). Germline assignment: CDR1 SEHNR and CDR2 FQNEAQ (reference sequence). CDR3 size: 13 residues. V lost 3 bases and J lost 5, with 8 bases in between. In DNA, the CDR3 is TGTGCCAGCAGCTTCAGGGAGGATCAGCCCCAGCATTTT. It codes for CASSFREDQPQHF. Supplemented by reference TRBV7-9 and TRBJ1-5, the full variable domain reads DTGVSQNPRHKITKRGQNVTFRCDPISEHNRLYWYRQTLGQGPEFLTYFQNEAQLEKSRLLSDRFSAERPKGSFSTLEIQRTEQGDSAMYLCASSFREDQPQHFGDGTRLSIL.

V and J are TRBV6-6 and TRBJ1-5; 9 bases match TRBD1. The CDR3 sequence is 16 residues long. V lost 6 bases and J lost 4; bases outside the gene matches: 10. Germline V lookup: CDR1 MNHNY, CDR2 SVGAGI (reference sequence). In DNA, the CDR3 is TGTGCCAGCAGGGGACCGACAGGGGGGATAAATCAGCCCCAGCATTTT. This sequence encodes CASRGPTGGINQPQHF.

This chain joins TRBV6-5 and TRBJ2-7; 7 nucleotides match TRBD1. V trimming: 0 bases; J trimming: 5 bases; junction bases outside the gene matches: 4. The V gene's germline CDR1 is MNHEY and CDR2 SVGAGI. The CDR3 contains 14 residues. The CDR3 coding sequence is TGTGCCAGCAGTTACTCGAGACAGGGCCACGAGCAGTACTTC. As protein: CASSYSRQGHEQYF.

The chain links TRBV6-5 to TRBJ1-2, with 7 bases fitting TRBD1. The CDR3 loop spans 14 amino acids. Trimming took 0 bases from V and 4 from J; bases not matched to a gene: 2. CDR1 and CDR2 (germline): MNHEY, SVGAGI. The DNA for the CDR3 is TGTGCCAGCAGTTACTCGCAGGGGGTCTATGGCTACACCTTC. Protein product: CASSYSQGVYGYTF.